The present TCR beta chain was sequenced within a study of blood T cell repertoires in COVID-19 (dated by TCRdb to between 2020 and 2021). Study-level background: The collaborator samples originated in the United States, Italy and Spain and spanned the acute and convalescent phases of COVID-19. Nearly every sample came with metadata listing a de-identified subject ID, COVID-19 status, age in years and sex. Where available, HLA class I and class II types were obtained from metadata supplied by the sample provider rather than from assay-based typing. Deeply sampled blood TCRbeta repertoires from subjects exposed to, actively infected with, or recovered from COVID-19 were included in the dataset. The repertoires were released in a freely available public database meant as a resource for research on the immune response to SARS-CoV-2. The material from the prospective study consisted of cDNA or gDNA derived from T cells, B-cell-depleted T cells, or PBMCs. The samples were drawn from the first 160 participants of the ongoing ImmuneRACE study and from over 950 subjects provided by 6 global collaborators.

With regard to this clone: It has no known antigen specificity. No much larger clone exists at a distance of one base, and base qualities are not known.

The CDR3 covers 16 residues, taking in both the cysteine and the phenylalanine. This entry keeps only the CDR3 DNA: 48 bases, framed from base 1. Here V drops 5 bases and J drops 2 bases, and the junction holds 7 bases not matched to any gene. Sequences MDHEN (CDR1) and SYDVKM (CDR2) are obtained from the germline V gene. Whole blood was collected in K2EDTA tubes by collaborating institutions according to the institutions' own protocols. Collaborator samples were shipped for TCRbeta analysis as frozen whole blood, isolated PBMCs, or DNA extracted from either sample type. TCRbeta CDR3 regions were amplified from genomic DNA by means of the immunoSEQ Assay, a bias-controlled multiplex PCR. On the authors' methods: The number of nucleated cells in each sample was estimated from the amplification of reference gene primers within the assay. To quantify the absolute abundance of each unique TCRbeta CDR3 rearrangement, sequence reads were collapsed and filtered. For each sample, productive Simpson clonality was calculated as the square root of Simpson's diversity index across productive rearrangements. The immuneACCESS repertoire file appears here via TCRdb, limited to in-frame rearrangements. These files lack a portion of the clones; in checked studies, under half of the deficit traces to unresolved V genes, and the cause of the others is not known. V, J and clone size were drawn from that table, and D and trimming were deduced from the DNA. This sample holds 80,000 to 95,000 clones; around nine tenths were observed only once. Jointly, the top ten make up roughly 3.5% of the sample.

The paper's findings and limits, for the study overall: Clinical and demographic metadata were provided uncurated, with the amount varying by source and participant.

This TCR came from a woman aged 70 to 79 with acute or convalescent COVID-19. The source material was peripheral blood. The sequence links TRBV28 to TRBJ2-7, and TRBD2 aligns with 12 junction nucleotides. The bases are TGTGCCAGCAGTCCCCTAGCGGGAGGGGCCACCTACGAGCAGTACTTC. The resulting protein is CASSPLAGGATYEQYF.